This T cell receptor (beta chain) was captured by sequencing in a study of T cell repertoires in cytomegalovirus infection. The wider study: Both CMV infection and a matching HLA type were indicated by public TCR beta signatures. Study outcomes and limitations: HLA-C-restricted CMV clonotypes gave the most frequent clonotype in two of eight donors. Carriers of CMV and the relevant HLA type were discriminated by public TCR beta frequency.

For this clonotype: Its matching antigen is unknown.

The CDR3 is made up of 16 amino acids. Germline loops: CDR1 ENHRY, CDR2 SYGVKD. V lost 4 bases, J lost 4 bases, and 17 bases lay in between. Each CDR3 protein gets one entry after TCRdb re-called the reads with MiXCR. Of nearly 450,000 distinct CDR3 sequences listed, 25% to 40% are singletons. Sample: PBMCs. The gene calls are TRBV10-3 and TRBJ1-3; no firm D call. The sequence was obtained from a human donor in good health (CMV status not recorded). Some clones in this sample may be carry-over from other donors' samples. The CDR3 protein is CAISGSTNGFGNTIYF. The CDR3 DNA sequence: TGTGCCATCAGTGGCTCAACAAACGGATTCGGAAACACCATATATTTT.